This T cell receptor (beta chain) was sequenced in a study of blood T cell repertoires in COVID-19. Produced via immunoSEQ multiplex PCR; TCRdb's table is partial and in-frame only. The sample lists about 300,000 clones; roughly nine tenths were seen once. Which cohort a participant joined came from the clinical history participants gave. People in the exposed group encountered a COVID-19 case within 2 weeks before entering the study. The receptor's source is a woman in her forties or fifties who had been exposed to COVID-19. The sample comprised PBMCs or T cells enriched from blood (not recorded which).

The CDR3 nucleotides read TGTGCCAGTAGTACCCTCACTAGCGGGGGAGGGGATGAGCAGTTCTTC. It encodes CASSTLTSGGGDEQFF. The chain recombines TRBV19 with TRBJ2-1, with TRBD2 matching over 11 bases. The CDR3 loop spans 16 amino acids. Germline CDR1 and CDR2: LNHDA and SQIVND (reference sequence). After removal of 4 bases from V and 8 bases from J, the junction contained 10 bases not matched to a gene.